The present T cell receptor beta chain was sequenced within a study of beta chain features in type 1 diabetes. This CDR3 spans 14 amino acids. V lost 4 bases and J lost 1, with 10 bases in between. The germline CDR1 and CDR2 sequences are SGHRS and YFSETQ. The study reverse transcribed the entire isolated RNA, so it sequenced expressed TCRB transcripts. TCRdb keeps only in-frame clones here, not all; method: immunoSEQ multiplex PCR. The sample has about 280,000 clones; 14% to 15% are singletons. Whole-study findings and limits: Equally in patients and controls, shorter templates might have been favored by PCR. Patients' naive, central memory and Treg TCRB repertoires seemed closer to one another than those of healthy donors. Moderate yet significant TCRB CDR3 shortening was seen in Type 1 diabetes patients in all four CD4+ subsets.

In all sorted populations, purity surpassed 95%. Concerning this clone: Its antigen remains unidentified.

The sequence was collected from a man aged 18-30 years with type 1 diabetes. The J gene is TRBJ2-3, the V gene TRBV5-1; D is uncertain. The material sequenced was naive CD4+ T cells from blood. CDR3 sequence: CASSPRGRTDTQYF. The CDR3, as DNA: TGCGCCAGCAGCCCCCGTGGCCGCACAGATACGCAGTATTTT.